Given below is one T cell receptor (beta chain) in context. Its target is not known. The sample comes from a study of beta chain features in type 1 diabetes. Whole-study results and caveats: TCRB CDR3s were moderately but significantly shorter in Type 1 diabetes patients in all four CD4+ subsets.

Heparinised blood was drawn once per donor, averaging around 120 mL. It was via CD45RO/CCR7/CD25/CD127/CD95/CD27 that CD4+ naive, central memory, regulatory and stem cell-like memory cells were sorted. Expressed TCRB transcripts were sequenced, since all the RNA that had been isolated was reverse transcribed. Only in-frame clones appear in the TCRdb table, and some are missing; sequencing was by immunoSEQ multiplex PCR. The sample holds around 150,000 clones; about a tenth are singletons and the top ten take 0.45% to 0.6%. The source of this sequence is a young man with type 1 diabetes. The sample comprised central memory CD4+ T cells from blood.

CDR3 bases: TGCGCCAGCAGCCAAGAGCAGGGTGGCTACGAGCAGTACTTC. Translated: CASSQEQGGYEQYF. The rearrangement uses TRBV4-1 and TRBJ2-7, with D tentatively TRBD1 (5 bases). Germline assignment: CDR1 MGHRA and CDR2 YSYEKL. This CDR3 comprises 14 residues. Trimming shortened V by 0 bases and J by 3 bases, and 9 bases separated the two germline ends.